This entry features one TCR beta chain sequence. Its antigen is not known. A second PCR of about 7 to 11 cycles used a sample-barcoded 5' primer and a J-beta primer mix. Template switching added a 12-random-nucleotide identifier to every cDNA molecule. Every sample gave at least 2.5 million paired-end reads containing CDR3. MiXCR, applied by TCRdb to the 5' RACE reads, yields one record per CDR3 protein. The table has about 650,000 distinct CDR3 sequences, roughly 32% seen once. Each donor's blood draw was ten milliliters of peripheral blood. The record originates from a study of blood T cells in healthy people across ages. Study conclusions and caveats: Higher naive T cell percentage went strongly together with higher TCR beta diversity.

Trimming cost V 0 bases and J 8 bases; bases outside gene matches: 1. CDR1 DFQATT and CDR2 SNEGSKA come from the germline V gene (reference sequence). CDR3 length: 12 residues. The sequence was collected from a woman of 80 years or more in good health. Source material: blood. The chain recombines TRBV20-1 with TRBJ2-1; TRBD1 matches at 7 bases. The CDR3 loop is CSAREDRDEQFF. In DNA, the CDR3 is TGCAGTGCTAGAGAAGACAGGGATGAGCAGTTCTTC.